The rows below give T cell receptor beta chains drawn from one sample of a study of blood T cell repertoires in COVID-19. The assay was immunoSEQ multiplex PCR, and TCRdb's table has in-frame clones only and misses some. The profile shows around 86,000 clones, 87% of them singletons. Specimen: peripheral blood. The receptors were sampled from a human donor with acute or convalescent COVID-19. The donor label of this sample is uncertain. The CDR3 runs from the conserved cysteine through the conserved F or W. The D gene is left open where the match is weak. Clone size is shown for a subset of rows, as once, few, many or a class of expanded clone.

cdr3_nt,cdr3_aa,d_call,v_call,j_call,clone_size
TGTGCCATCCACGCCCGGGGGAAATCTGAAGCTTTCTTT,CAIHARGKSEAFF,NA,TRBV6-5,TRBJ1-1,NA
TGTGCCAGCAGCTTGGACGGCGGTAATGAAAAACTGTTTTTT,CASSLDGGNEKLFF,NA,TRBV5-4,TRBJ1-4,NA
TGTGCCAGCAGTACGTCCCAGGTCCCGGGACAGGGGGCTTTCTTT,CASSTSQVPGQGAFF,TRBD1,TRBV6-5,TRBJ1-1,NA
TGTGCCAGCAGTATGACAGACTATGGCTACACCTTC,CASSMTDYGYTF,NA,TRBV6-2/TRBV6-3,TRBJ1-2,NA
TGTGCCAGCAGCTTAGGCCCTCAGACTCGGTACAATGAGCAGTTCTTC,CASSLGPQTRYNEQFF,NA,TRBV7-3,TRBJ2-1,NA
TGTGCCAGCAGCTTTGGCGGTCAAAAACTGTTTTTT,CASSFGGQKLFF,NA,TRBV7-9,TRBJ1-4,NA
TGTGCCAGCAGCTCCGACCAGGCAAACTATGGCTACACCTTC,CASSSDQANYGYTF,NA,TRBV7-2,TRBJ1-2,NA
TGTGCCAGCAGTGGGACTAGCGGCTACAATGAGCAGTTCTTC,CASSGTSGYNEQFF,TRBD2,TRBV6-2/TRBV6-3,TRBJ2-1,NA
TGTGCCAGCAGTCGGTCCGGGGTAACAGATACGCAGTATTTT,CASSRSGVTDTQYF,NA,TRBV6-5,TRBJ2-3,NA
TGCGCCAGCAGCCAAGATGCGTTCTACGAGCAGTACTTC,CASSQDAFYEQYF,NA,TRBV4-3,TRBJ2-7,NA
TGTGCCAGCGCCTTGAGAACGGTTTTTAATTCACCCCTCCACTTT,CASALRTVFNSPLHF,NA,TRBV27,TRBJ1-6,NA
TGCGCCAGCAGCCAAGGACAGGGGAACACTGAAGCTTTCTTT,CASSQGQGNTEAFF,TRBD1,TRBV4-3,TRBJ1-1,once
TGTGCCAGCAGTTACGGCGGGGTGGGCACAGATACGCAGTATTTT,CASSYGGVGTDTQYF,NA,TRBV6-2/TRBV6-3,TRBJ2-3,NA
TGTGCCAGCACGGCTTTACAGAACATGAACACTGAAGCTTTCTTT,CASTALQNMNTEAFF,NA,TRBV9,TRBJ1-1,NA
TGTGCCAGCAGTAGGACAGGGGATCAGCCCCAGCATTTT,CASSRTGDQPQHF,TRBD1,TRBV6-5,TRBJ1-5,NA
TGTGCCAGCAGCTTGGTGGGACAGGGCACTGAAGCTTTCTTT,CASSLVGQGTEAFF,TRBD1,TRBV5-5,TRBJ1-1,NA
TGCGCCAGCAGCTTGGTTGGCGGACTTTCTAATGAAAAACTGTTTTTT,CASSLVGGLSNEKLFF,NA,TRBV5-1,TRBJ1-4,NA
TGCGCCAGCAGCCCTACCGGGACAGGGGGTGCGGCCCAAGAGACCCAGTACTTC,CASSPTGTGGAAQETQYF,TRBD1,TRBV5-1,TRBJ2-5,NA
TGTGCCAGCAGCTCCCAGCACGACAGGGTTAACACTGAAGCTTTCTTT,CASSSQHDRVNTEAFF,TRBD1,TRBV5-4,TRBJ1-1,NA
TGTGCCAGCTCACCGAACACGACAGGGGGGGAGCAGTACTTC,CASSPNTTGGEQYF,TRBD1,TRBV18,TRBJ2-7,NA
TGTGCCAGCAGCCAAGAACAGGGGTGGATGGGCTATGGCTACACCTTC,CASSQEQGWMGYGYTF,TRBD1,TRBV3-1/TRBV3-2,TRBJ1-2,NA
TGTGCCAGCAGCTTGCCCTGGCGGGTTCGGAATTCACCCCTCCACTTT,CASSLPWRVRNSPLHF,NA,TRBV5-8,TRBJ1-6,NA
TGTGCCAGCAGTGAAGCGCCGGGGGGGCTTACTGAAGCTTTCTTT,CASSEAPGGLTEAFF,NA,TRBV2,TRBJ1-1,once
TGTGCCAGCAGCCAAGATCATAAGCAAACCCAGTACTTC,CASSQDHKQTQYF,NA,TRBV14,TRBJ2-5,NA
TGTGCCAGCAGCCCGGCCGGGACAGGCTACGAGCAGTACTTC,CASSPAGTGYEQYF,TRBD1,TRBV28,TRBJ2-7,NA
TGTGCCAGCAGGGTGGCTTCCAATACGCAGTATTTT,CASRVASNTQYF,NA,TRBV2,TRBJ2-3,NA
TGTGCCAGCAGCGTAGCCGTCGGGACTAAAGAGACCCAGTACTTC,CASSVAVGTKETQYF,TRBD2,TRBV9,TRBJ2-5,NA
TGTGCCAGCTCACCAAACCCCCAGCTTCGGGGAGGCACCGGGGAGCTGTTTTTT,CASSPNPQLRGGTGELFF,NA,TRBV18,TRBJ2-2,NA
TGCGCCAGCAGCCGGTCAGTGATCCGAGATACGCAGTATTTT,CASSRSVIRDTQYF,NA,TRBV4-3,TRBJ2-3,NA
TGTGCCAGCTCACCGGAGACGACCCAGTACTTC,CASSPETTQYF,NA,TRBV18,TRBJ2-5,NA
TGTGCCAGCAGTTTTGGGCAGGGGTATGGCTACACCTTC,CASSFGQGYGYTF,NA,TRBV27,TRBJ1-2,NA
TGTGCCAGTAGTATCCGGGACAGGGGGCTTATTGACCTAATTCAGTACTTC,CASSIRDRGLIDLIQYF,TRBD1,TRBV19,TRBJ2-4,NA
TGTGCCAGCAGCTTAAACCAGGGCGGCAGGACCGGGGAGCTGTTTTTT,CASSLNQGGRTGELFF,NA,TRBV7-3,TRBJ2-2,NA
TGTGCCAGCTTGGCCCCCCAGGGGGTTGTGGATGGCTACACCTTC,CASLAPQGVVDGYTF,TRBD1,TRBV28,TRBJ1-2,NA